These T cell receptor beta chains were read from a single sample in a study of blood T cell repertoires in COVID-19. Repertoires were generated with immunoSEQ multiplex PCR, while TCRdb's copy carries only in-frame clones and drops some. The sample has 250,000 to 350,000 clones, around 90% seen once. Sequencing was performed on PBMCs or T cells enriched from blood (not recorded which). The source is a young woman who had recovered from COVID-19. Each CDR3 is given with its conserved first and last residue. Fields, in order: V gene, clone size, J gene, D gene, CDR3 DNA, CDR3 protein. A D gene is named only where the DNA matches it firmly. Size values are once, few and many counts, or a class for expanded clones, and some rows have none.

>TRBV4-1|.|TRBJ1-2|.
TGCGCCAGCAGCCAATTACAGGGTCTCACTAACTATGGCTACACCTTC
CASSQLQGLTNYGYTF
>TRBV7-9|.|TRBJ2-7|TRBD2
TGTGCCAGCAGCTTAGGACTAGCGGGAGACTACGAGCAGTACTTC
CASSLGLAGDYEQYF
>TRBV6-5|.|TRBJ2-3|TRBD1
TGTGCCAGCAGCATACAGGGGCGCTACACAGATACGCAGTATTTT
CASSIQGRYTDTQYF
>TRBV4-3|.|TRBJ1-2|.
TGCGCCAGCAGCCAAGGACAGGAGAACTATGGCTACACCTTC
CASSQGQENYGYTF
>TRBV19|.|TRBJ1-4|.
TGTGCCAGTAATAACCCCGGAGGGAATGAAAAACTGTTTTTT
CASNNPGGNEKLFF
>TRBV27|.|TRBJ1-6|.
TGTGCCTTCGGGGATCGGGATTCACCCCTCCACTTT
CAFGDRDSPLHF
>TRBV27|.|TRBJ2-2|.
TGTGCCAGCAGTCGCGGCGGCGGGGAGCTGTTTTTT
CASSRGGGELFF
>TRBV11-3|.|TRBJ2-7|TRBD1
TGTGCCAGCAGAAAGACAGGGTTCCACGAGCAGTACTTC
CASRKTGFHEQYF
>TRBV28|.|TRBJ1-2|.
TGTGCCAGCAGTCGGGTTGGCTACACCTTC
CASSRVGYTF
>TRBV19|.|TRBJ1-2|.
TGTGCCAGTAGTATTGGGGCCCTGGACTATGGCTACACCTTC
CASSIGALDYGYTF
>TRBV6-5|.|TRBJ1-1|.
TGTGCCAGCAGTTACTCGGCCGACACTGAAGCTTTCTTT
CASSYSADTEAFF
>TRBV15|.|TRBJ1-4|.
TGTGCCACCAGCACGGGTCAGGGCATTGGAACTAATGAAAAACTGTTTTTT
CATSTGQGIGTNEKLFF
>TRBV5-4|.|TRBJ2-1|TRBD2
TGTGCCAGCAGCGCGGCTGCCGAGCGGGGGGGCCATAATGAGCAGTTCTTC
CASSAAAERGGHNEQFF
>TRBV6-5|.|TRBJ2-7|.
TGTGCCAGCAGTTACTCCGGGAGCTCCTACGAGCAGTACTTC
CASSYSGSSYEQYF
>TRBV6-5|.|TRBJ1-5|TRBD1
TGTGCCAGCACGCTAGACAGGGTGGAGAATCAGCCCCAGCATTTT
CASTLDRVENQPQHF
>TRBV6-5|.|TRBJ1-3|.
TGTGCCAGCATATTTCAGTACTCTGGAAACACCATATATTTT
CASIFQYSGNTIYF
>TRBV7-2|.|TRBJ2-5|TRBD2
TGTGCCAGCAGCTTAGCCCTAGCGGGGGGTGAGACCCAGTACTTC
CASSLALAGGETQYF
>TRBV5-4|.|TRBJ1-1|TRBD1
TGTGCCAGCAGCTTGGGGTCGCCGGGACAGGGGTACACTGAAGCTTTCTTT
CASSLGSPGQGYTEAFF
>TRBV19|.|TRBJ2-2|.
TGTGCCAGTACCGCAACCGGGGTCGGAACCGGGGAGCTGTTTTTT
CASTATGVGTGELFF
>TRBV10-3|once|TRBJ2-2|.
TGTGCCACCCGCGCCGGGGAGCTGTTTTTT
CATRAGELFF
>TRBV30|few|TRBJ1-2|.
TGTGCCTGGAGTGCATTGACCCTGGGCCATGGCTACACCTTC
CAWSALTLGHGYTF
>TRBV5-6|few|TRBJ2-1|.
TGTGCCAGCAGCTTTCCCGGGACTCTACCTAATGAGCAGTTCTTC
CASSFPGTLPNEQFF
>TRBV9|.|TRBJ1-2|TRBD1
TGTGCCAGCAGCGTTTGGACAGGGGCTAACTATGGCTACACCTTC
CASSVWTGANYGYTF
>TRBV6-2/TRBV6-3|.|TRBJ1-3|.
TGTGCCAGCAGTTATAGCGTATCCTCTGGAAACACCATATATTTT
CASSYSVSSGNTIYF
>TRBV28|.|TRBJ2-2|.
TGTGCCACCACTTACGGACTCACCGGGGAGCTGTTTTTT
CATTYGLTGELFF
>TRBV7-9|.|TRBJ2-6|TRBD1
TGTGCCAGCAGCTCGACAGGGGCAGGGGTTGGGGCCAACGTCCTGACTTTC
CASSSTGAGVGANVLTF
>TRBV2|.|TRBJ2-7|TRBD1
TGTGCCAGCAGGGCCGGACAGGGGATAGGAGAGCAGTACTTC
CASRAGQGIGEQYF
>TRBV7-9|.|TRBJ2-5|.
TGTGCCAGCAGCCATCTCGACCGCCGCGGGACCCAGTACTTC
CASSHLDRRGTQYF
>TRBV5-4|.|TRBJ2-5|.
TGTGCCAGCAGCTTGAAGGCGGGATTCCAAGAGACCCAGTACTTC
CASSLKAGFQETQYF